The sequence of this T cell receptor (beta chain) was determined in a study of neurological immune-mediated disorders. The time point denotes: longitudinal time-point 2. PBMCs stored at -80 C, numbering 2 million, were the origin of the unsorted libraries. At least ten counts were recorded for this clonotype. What it binds is not known. The cDNA was synthesized by means of template-switch 5'RACE, which was carried out with 10-nucleotide random UMIs. TCRdb re-derived calls from the 5' RACE reads in MiXCR, one entry per CDR3 protein. The sample holds 70,000 to 95,000 distinct CDR3 sequences; around 13% are singletons and the top ten take roughly 5%. V was clipped by 4 bases and J by 9 bases, with 11 bases between them. CDR3 size: 12 residues. CDR1 is SGDLS, CDR2 YYNGEE, per germline. General study findings and limits: In HTLV-1-associated myelopathy, TCR clonal expansion was greatest, and in multiple sclerosis it was least, below healthy controls.

Sequenced material: PBMCs. The sequence came from a female donor with HTLV-1-associated myelopathy (HAM/TSP). This chain links TRBV9 with TRBJ2-1; tentatively, D is TRBD1 (7 bases). In nucleotides, the CDR3 is TGTGCCAGCAGCCCCCAGGGGGGTGAGCAGTTCTTC. Protein: CASSPQGGEQFF.